The 22 T cell receptor beta chains reported below all come from one sample, sequenced in a study of blood T cell repertoires in COVID-19. The method was immunoSEQ multiplex PCR; TCRdb's version includes in-frame clones alone and lacks a portion of them. The data show some 200,000 clones, around 90% seen once. The material sequenced was PBMCs or T cells enriched from blood (not recorded which). These receptors were collected from a woman aged 25 to 39 who had recovered from COVID-19.

This rearrangement joins TRBV15 to TRBJ2-2; the D gene is possibly TRBD1 (5 bases). V lost 0 bases and J lost 2, with 13 bases in between. This CDR3 comprises 17 residues. Per the germline V gene, CDR1 is LNHNV and CDR2 is YYDKDF (reference sequence). CDR3 nucleotide sequence: TGTGCCACCAGCAGAGATAGAACAGGCCCCAACACCGGGGAGCTGTTTTTT. Amino acids: CATSRDRTGPNTGELFF.

This clone was counted once. The chain uses TRBV25-1 and TRBJ1-6; 7 bases map to TRBD1. The V gene end was trimmed by 3 bases and the J gene end by 2 bases; junction bases not matched to a gene: 7. The CDR3 loop spans 17 amino acids. Germline V CDR1 and CDR2: MGHDK, SYGVNS. The CDR3: CASSEETGDTYNSPLHF. CDR3 bases: TGTGCCAGCAGTGAGGAAACAGGGGACACCTATAATTCACCCCTCCACTTT. The full variable domain, in which reference TRBV25-1 and TRBJ1-6 provide the parts outside the CDR3, is EADIYQTPRYLVIGTGKKITLECSQTMGHDKMYWYQQDPGMELHLIHYSYGVNSTEKGDLSSESTVSRIRTEHFPLTLESARPSHTSQYLCASSEETGDTYNSPLHFGNGTRLTVT.

This chain connects TRBV15 to TRBJ2-2, with TRBD1 matching over 10 bases. The V gene end was trimmed by 5 bases and the J gene end by 3 bases; junction bases not matched to a gene: 6. From germline, CDR1 is LNHNV and CDR2 YYDKDF (reference sequence). The CDR3 runs 16 residues. CDR3 nucleotide sequence: TGTGCCACCAGCGGTGACAGGGGGCTGGACACCGGGGAGCTGTTTTTT. It yields the protein CATSGDRGLDTGELFF.

The chain links TRBV12-5 to TRBJ2-2; no firm D call. The germline V and J ends were trimmed by 4 bases and 3 bases, with 6 bases remaining between them. Germline V lookup: CDR1 LGHNT, CDR2 FRNRAP. CDR3 size: 13 residues. In DNA, the CDR3 is TGTGCTAGTGGTTCCCCGGACACCGGGGAGCTGTTTTTT. Translating gives CASGSPDTGELFF.

This rearrangement joins TRBV24-1 to TRBJ1-2; a weak D match, TRBD1 (5 bases). Trimming pared 7 bases from V and 0 bases from J, leaving 8 bases between. Germline CDR1 is KGHDR and CDR2 is SFDVKD. This CDR3 contains 13 residues. CDR3 DNA sequence: TGTGCCACCAGCACAGGAACTAACTATGGCTACACCTTC. The encoded protein is CATSTGTNYGYTF.

The rearrangement uses TRBV5-1 and TRBJ2-3, with 10 positions matching TRBD2. Germline-derived CDR1 and CDR2 are SGHRS and YFSETQ. The CDR3 totals 15 residues. The trim removed 8 bases at V and 0 bases at J, leaving 6 bases unmatched. DNA of the CDR3: TGCGCCAGTGGAGGACTAGCGGAAAGCACAGATACGCAGTATTTT. This codes for CASGGLAESTDTQYF. Together with reference TRBV5-1 and TRBJ2-3, the CDR3 gives the full variable domain: KAGVTQTPRYLIKTRGQQVTLSCSPISGHRSVSWYQQTPGQGLQFLFEYFSETQRNKGNFPGRFSGRQFSNSRSEMNVSTLELGDSALYLCASGGLAESTDTQYFGPGTRLTVL.

V gene TRBV4-2 combines with J gene TRBJ2-6; D perhaps matches TRBD2 (6 bases). Germline V gene sequence: CDR1 LGHNA, CDR2 YNFKEQ. The CDR3 is 18 residues long. Trimming pared 0 bases from V and 4 bases from J, leaving 16 bases between. Written as DNA, the CDR3 is TGTGCCAGCAGCCAAGACCCCGATGCGGGGTTCGGGGCCAACGTCCTGACTTTC. It codes for CASSQDPDAGFGANVLTF.

The chain has TRBV5-4 and TRBJ1-1; 7 nucleotides match TRBD1. V shed 2 bases and J 3 bases; nucleotides not matched to a gene: 7. Germline assignment: CDR1 SGHNT and CDR2 YYREEE (reference sequence). The CDR3 is 15 residues long. CDR3 residues: CASSFGGQGDTEAFF. The CDR3 DNA sequence: TGTGCCAGCAGCTTTGGGGGGCAGGGGGACACTGAAGCTTTCTTT.

This chain joins TRBV20-1 and TRBJ2-5; D ambiguous. This CDR3 has 12 amino acids. Trimming removed 3 bases at V and 4 bases at J, with 9 bases between. The germline V gene encodes CDR1 DFQATT and CDR2 SNEGSKA (reference sequence). The CDR3 loop is CSASLSGETQYF. The CDR3 coding sequence is TGCAGTGCTAGTCTTTCCGGAGAGACCCAGTACTTC.

The CDR3 DNA reads TGCGCCAGCAGCTTGGTTTCTTCGGGAGGGGGTGAGCAGTTCTTC. It encodes CASSLVSSGGGEQFF. The gene calls are TRBV5-1 and TRBJ2-1; 8 nucleotides match TRBD2. V was pared by 0 bases and J by 9 bases, with 8 bases of the junction left unmatched. The germline gives CDR1 SGHRS, CDR2 YFSETQ. The CDR3 totals 15 residues. The full variable domain, rest sourced from reference TRBV5-1 and TRBJ2-1, is KAGVTQTPRYLIKTRGQQVTLSCSPISGHRSVSWYQQTPGQGLQFLFEYFSETQRNKGNFPGRFSGRQFSNSRSEMNVSTLELGDSALYLCASSLVSSGGGEQFFGPGTRLTVL.

This chain joins TRBV2 and TRBJ1-1; no definite D call. This CDR3 spans 13 amino acids. V was cut by 8 bases and J by 1 base, with 11 bases left in between. Germline-derived CDR1 and CDR2 are SNHLY and FYNNEI. The DNA for the CDR3 is TGTGCCAGCCTAAGGGAGGGGAACACTGAAGCTTTCTTT. It codes for CASLREGNTEAFF.

The V call is TRBV4-3, the J call TRBJ2-2; 9 bases are shared with TRBD1. Germline values: CDR1 LGHNA, CDR2 YSLEER. CDR3 size: 17 residues. Trimming at V came to 3 bases and at J to 1 base, leaving 6 bases not matched to a gene. Written as DNA, the CDR3 is TGCGCCAGCAGCCATCCCCGGGACAGGGTGAACACCGGGGAGCTGTTTTTT. As protein: CASSHPRDRVNTGELFF.

Only a few counts were recorded for this clone. J is TRBJ1-2 and V is TRBV11-2; D remains unclear. Per the germline V gene, CDR1 is SGHAT and CDR2 is FQNNGV. The V end was cut by 0 bases, the J end by 4 bases, with 12 bases between. The CDR3 sequence is 15 residues long. The CDR3 nucleotides read TGTGCCAGCAGCTTAGATAACACATCCCTCTATGGCTACACCTTC. It is translated as CASSLDNTSLYGYTF.

This clone has more than one count but fewer than ten. This chain uses TRBV14 with TRBJ2-2; D remains ambiguous. The CDR3 has 17 amino acids. Germline V gene lookup returns CDR1 SGHDN and CDR2 FVKESK. Trimming left V 0 bases short and J 0 bases short, with 11 bases between. DNA for the CDR3: TGTGCCAGCAGCCAAGAGGGCCACCGAACGAACACCGGGGAGCTGTTTTTT. Translated, it gives CASSQEGHRTNTGELFF.

The chain couples TRBV19 to TRBJ2-1; 9 nucleotides match TRBD2. The germline gives CDR1 LNHDA, CDR2 SQIVND (reference sequence). The ends lost 6 bases at V and 0 bases at J; junction bases unmatched: 3. The CDR3 length is 15 residues. CDR3 DNA sequence: TGTGCCAGTAGCGGTAGCGGGAGCTCCTACAATGAGCAGTTCTTC. It specifies CASSGSGSSYNEQFF.

J is TRBJ2-7 and V is TRBV29-1; possible D gene TRBD2, 6 bases. Deletions cut 3 bases from V and 0 bases from J, with 9 bases between. Germline V CDR1 and CDR2: SQVTM, ANQGSEA. This CDR3 spans 13 amino acids. CDR3 in amino acids: CSVEAGGSYEQYF. CDR3 sequence (DNA): TGCAGCGTTGAGGCCGGGGGCTCCTACGAGCAGTACTTC.

The J gene is TRBJ2-1, the V gene TRBV27; 13 bases line up with TRBD2. This CDR3 region has 16 residues. V trimming: 3 bases; J trimming: 4 bases; junction bases outside the gene matches: 3. Germline V gene sequence: CDR1 MNHEY, CDR2 SMNVEV (reference sequence). The CDR3 nucleotides read TGTGCCAGCAGTTTTAGGACTAGCGGGGGTTACAATGAGCAGTTCTTC. It yields the protein CASSFRTSGGYNEQFF.

The chain uses TRBV27 and TRBJ1-1; D perhaps matches TRBD1 (6 bases). V lost 5 bases and J 0 bases, leaving 13 bases between the germline ends. This CDR3 has 15 amino acids. The germline V gene encodes CDR1 MNHEY and CDR2 SMNVEV (reference sequence). The CDR3 sequence is CASSRWTELNTEAFF. The CDR3 DNA reads TGTGCCAGCAGTCGATGGACAGAACTGAACACTGAAGCTTTCTTT.

This clone was picked up one time. This chain uses TRBV18 with TRBJ2-3; 14 bases fit TRBD2. This CDR3 has 15 amino acids. Germline V gene lookup returns CDR1 KGHSH and CDR2 LQKENI. The junction had 3 bases not matched to a gene; V was cut back by 7 bases and J by 3 bases. For the CDR3, the DNA is TGTGCCAGCTTCGGACTAGCGGGAGGAACAGATACGCAGTATTTT. This sequence encodes CASFGLAGGTDTQYF.

This chain connects TRBV19 to TRBJ1-2, with 7 bases that match TRBD1. Germline V gene lookup returns CDR1 LNHDA and CDR2 SQIVND (reference sequence). After removal of 5 bases from V and 3 bases from J, the junction contained 9 bases not matched to a gene. This CDR3 is built from 15 residues. The CDR3: CASSRQGTDHYGYTF. The CDR3 bases are TGTGCCAGTAGTCGACAGGGAACGGATCACTATGGCTACACCTTC.

The chain employs TRBV24-1 and TRBJ2-5, with 7 bases aligning to TRBD1. The CDR3 spans 14 residues. Germline-derived CDR1 and CDR2 are KGHDR and SFDVKD. The V segment lost 8 bases and the J segment 4 bases; nucleotides outside the gene matches: 9. CDR3 loop: CATTQEGAGETQYF. In DNA, the CDR3 is TGTGCCACCACCCAAGAGGGGGCAGGAGAGACCCAGTACTTC.

The V and J genes are TRBV28 and TRBJ1-2, with 8 bases that match TRBD1. CDR3 length: 13 residues. Losses at the gene ends were 6 bases for V and 7 bases for J; bases not matched to a gene: 7. Germline V lookup: CDR1 MDHEN, CDR2 SYDVKM. The CDR3 reads CASSLTGGSGYTF. The CDR3 DNA is TGTGCCAGCAGCCTCACAGGGGGGAGTGGCTACACCTTC.